A selection of T cell receptor beta chains follows, all from one sample in a study of shared clonotypes between healthy human individuals. Generated by immunoSEQ multiplex PCR, the TCRdb table keeps only in-frame clones and is missing some. The repertoire holds 2 million to 2.5 million clones, with roughly 93% as singletons. Sequenced input: naive CD4+ T cells from PBMCs. The receptors stem from a man younger than 30 in good health. Some clones in this sample may be carry-over from other donors' samples. The CDR3 runs from the conserved cysteine through the conserved F or W. A D gene is named only where the DNA matches it firmly. The size entry is marked missing in some rows and otherwise reads once, few, many or a size class.

v_call: TRBV7-8; d_call: -; clone_size: -; j_call: TRBJ1-5; cdr3_nt: TGTGCCAGCAGCTTAGCCCAGAGGGGGTGGGAAGGTCAGCCCCAGCATTTT; cdr3_aa: CASSLAQRGWEGQPQHF
v_call: TRBV6-1; d_call: -; clone_size: -; j_call: TRBJ1-3; cdr3_nt: TGTGCCAGCAGTGAAACCGCCGGAAACACCATATATTTT; cdr3_aa: CASSETAGNTIYF
v_call: TRBV6-5; d_call: -; clone_size: -; j_call: TRBJ2-5; cdr3_nt: TGTGCCACCAGGAGGAGTCCCCCAGAGGAGACCCAGTACTTC; cdr3_aa: CATRRSPPEETQYF
v_call: TRBV19; d_call: -; clone_size: -; j_call: TRBJ1-2; cdr3_nt: TGTGCCAGTAGTCCCAGGGAACGGGCTGGCTACACCTTC; cdr3_aa: CASSPRERAGYTF
v_call: TRBV5-4; d_call: TRBD1; clone_size: -; j_call: TRBJ1-4; cdr3_nt: TGTGCCAGCAGCCAGCGGGACAGGGGGGAAAAACTGTTTTTT; cdr3_aa: CASSQRDRGEKLFF
v_call: TRBV7-3; d_call: TRBD1; clone_size: -; j_call: TRBJ2-6; cdr3_nt: TGTGCCAGCAGCGTCCGGGACAGGGGGCGAGGGGCCAACGTCCTGACTTTC; cdr3_aa: CASSVRDRGRGANVLTF
v_call: TRBV28; d_call: -; clone_size: -; j_call: TRBJ2-5; cdr3_nt: TGTGCCAGCAGTGGGACTCTCCAAGAGACCCAGTACTTC; cdr3_aa: CASSGTLQETQYF
v_call: TRBV5-1; d_call: -; clone_size: -; j_call: TRBJ2-3; cdr3_nt: TGCGCCAGCAGCTTGGGACAGGCGGGCACAGATACGCAGTATTTT; cdr3_aa: CASSLGQAGTDTQYF
v_call: TRBV7-7; d_call: -; clone_size: few; j_call: TRBJ1-5; cdr3_nt: TGTGCCAGCAGCTCCGAGCGCGGAAGAGGGAATCAGCCCCAGCATTTT; cdr3_aa: CASSSERGRGNQPQHF
v_call: TRBV20-1; d_call: -; clone_size: -; j_call: TRBJ2-5; cdr3_nt: TGCAGTGCTTCTACAATGTGGACCCAGTACTTC; cdr3_aa: CSASTMWTQYF
v_call: TRBV15; d_call: -; clone_size: once; j_call: TRBJ2-2; cdr3_nt: TGTGCCACCAGCTCCGATGGAGGACACTATCCCACCGGGGAGCTGTTTTTT; cdr3_aa: CATSSDGGHYPTGELFF
v_call: TRBV18; d_call: -; clone_size: -; j_call: TRBJ2-2; cdr3_nt: TGTGCCAGCTCCACCTACGGGGCCCCATCCGGGGAGCTGTTTTTT; cdr3_aa: CASSTYGAPSGELFF
v_call: TRBV5-6; d_call: -; clone_size: -; j_call: TRBJ2-3; cdr3_nt: TGTGCCAGCAGCTGGGGAGATACGCAGTATTTT; cdr3_aa: CASSWGDTQYF
v_call: TRBV28; d_call: -; clone_size: -; j_call: TRBJ2-3; cdr3_nt: TGTGCCAGCAGTTTATCCAGCCCAGATACGCAGTATTTT; cdr3_aa: CASSLSSPDTQYF
v_call: TRBV19; d_call: -; clone_size: -; j_call: TRBJ2-2; cdr3_nt: TGTGCAGCATCCGGGACGGCAGCGAACACCGGGGAGCTGTTTTTT; cdr3_aa: CAASGTAANTGELFF
v_call: TRBV6-5; d_call: TRBD2; clone_size: -; j_call: TRBJ2-1; cdr3_nt: TGTGCCAGCAGCAGGACTAGCGGGACCTACAATGAGCAGTTCTTC; cdr3_aa: CASSRTSGTYNEQFF
v_call: TRBV6-5; d_call: -; clone_size: -; j_call: TRBJ2-7; cdr3_nt: TGTGCCAGCAGACCCCTTTTTGGGACCAACTACGAGCAGTACTTC; cdr3_aa: CASRPLFGTNYEQYF
v_call: TRBV7-9; d_call: TRBD1; clone_size: -; j_call: TRBJ2-5; cdr3_nt: TGTGCCAGCAGCTTAGGGACAGGCTTCGGGACCCAGTACTTC; cdr3_aa: CASSLGTGFGTQYF
v_call: TRBV19; d_call: -; clone_size: -; j_call: TRBJ2-7; cdr3_nt: TGTGCCAGTAGTTGGAACGGGCTACCCGACGAGCAGTACTTC; cdr3_aa: CASSWNGLPDEQYF
v_call: TRBV2; d_call: TRBD2; clone_size: -; j_call: TRBJ2-5; cdr3_nt: TGTGCCAGCAAGTGGGGCGGGAGTGCAGAGACCCAGTACTTC; cdr3_aa: CASKWGGSAETQYF
v_call: TRBV5-1; d_call: -; clone_size: -; j_call: TRBJ1-1; cdr3_nt: TGCGCCAGCAGCTTGACAGGGCTAAGGGATGAAGCTTTCTTT; cdr3_aa: CASSLTGLRDEAFF
v_call: TRBV5-6; d_call: TRBD2; clone_size: once; j_call: TRBJ2-1; cdr3_nt: TGTGCCAGCAGCTGGACTAGCGGGAGGGCCTCATACAATGAGCAGTTCTTC; cdr3_aa: CASSWTSGRASYNEQFF
v_call: TRBV29-1; d_call: -; clone_size: -; j_call: TRBJ2-5; cdr3_nt: TGCAGCGTTGGCAGGGCCGGGGAGACCCAGTACTTC; cdr3_aa: CSVGRAGETQYF
v_call: TRBV11-3; d_call: TRBD2; clone_size: -; j_call: TRBJ2-2; cdr3_nt: TGTGCCAGCAGCTTAGGATCCGGACTAGCGGCACCCAACACCGGGGAGCTGTTTTTT; cdr3_aa: CASSLGSGLAAPNTGELFF
v_call: TRBV7-9; d_call: -; clone_size: -; j_call: TRBJ2-7; cdr3_nt: TGTGCCAGCAGTTTGGGGTCGGGACTTCTCTACGAGCAGTACTTC; cdr3_aa: CASSLGSGLLYEQYF
v_call: TRBV10-3; d_call: -; clone_size: -; j_call: TRBJ1-4; cdr3_nt: TGTGCCATCAGTGAGCGGGGACGAGGAGAAAAACTGTTTTTT; cdr3_aa: CAISERGRGEKLFF
v_call: TRBV30; d_call: -; clone_size: once; j_call: TRBJ1-4; cdr3_nt: TGTGCCTGGAGTGTACGTGGTAGGGCAACTAATGAAAAACTGTTTTTT; cdr3_aa: CAWSVRGRATNEKLFF
v_call: TRBV19; d_call: -; clone_size: -; j_call: TRBJ1-1; cdr3_nt: TGTGCCAGTAGTGGGCAGGGGCAGAAACTGGCTTTCTTT; cdr3_aa: CASSGQGQKLAFF
v_call: TRBV6-6; d_call: -; clone_size: -; j_call: TRBJ1-1; cdr3_nt: TGTGCCAGCAGTCTTCCGGGAACTGAAGCTTTCTTT; cdr3_aa: CASSLPGTEAFF
v_call: TRBV7-9; d_call: -; clone_size: -; j_call: TRBJ1-3; cdr3_nt: TGTGCCAGCAGCCCAACTGGAAACACCATATATTTT; cdr3_aa: CASSPTGNTIYF
v_call: TRBV10-2; d_call: -; clone_size: -; j_call: TRBJ1-3; cdr3_nt: TGCGCCAGCAGGGACCGGACACTCACCTCTGGAAACACCATATATTTT; cdr3_aa: CASRDRTLTSGNTIYF
v_call: TRBV5-1; d_call: -; clone_size: -; j_call: TRBJ2-2; cdr3_nt: TGCGCCAGCAGCTTGTTATTTGCGGGGGCCAACACCGGGGAGCTGTTTTTT; cdr3_aa: CASSLLFAGANTGELFF
v_call: TRBV27; d_call: -; clone_size: -; j_call: TRBJ1-1; cdr3_nt: TGTGCCAGCAGTTTAATCCCTGGGAACGGAGCTTTCTTT; cdr3_aa: CASSLIPGNGAFF
v_call: TRBV4-2; d_call: -; clone_size: -; j_call: TRBJ2-2; cdr3_nt: TGTGCCAGCAGCCAAGATAGCCGAAGTAACACCGGGGAGCTGTTTTTT; cdr3_aa: CASSQDSRSNTGELFF
v_call: TRBV6-5; d_call: TRBD2; clone_size: -; j_call: TRBJ2-5; cdr3_nt: TGTGCCAGCAGTTACTCGGTAGCGGGAGGGCCGAAGACCCAGTACTTC; cdr3_aa: CASSYSVAGGPKTQYF
v_call: TRBV5-1; d_call: TRBD2; clone_size: -; j_call: TRBJ2-3; cdr3_nt: TGCGCCAGCAGCCAAGGATCGAGCGGGAGGTCAGATACGCAGTATTTT; cdr3_aa: CASSQGSSGRSDTQYF
v_call: TRBV25-1; d_call: -; clone_size: once; j_call: TRBJ2-1; cdr3_nt: TGTGCCAGCAGTGCACCTGGACACCCATACTACAATGAGCAGTTCTTC; cdr3_aa: CASSAPGHPYYNEQFF
v_call: TRBV10-3; d_call: -; clone_size: -; j_call: TRBJ1-2; cdr3_nt: TGTGCCATCAGTGAGGGGAATACAGGGTTTGGCTACACCTTC; cdr3_aa: CAISEGNTGFGYTF
v_call: TRBV28; d_call: -; clone_size: -; j_call: TRBJ2-7; cdr3_nt: TGTGCCACGACCCGGAGCAGTAGGTACGAGCAGTACTTC; cdr3_aa: CATTRSSRYEQYF